The 21 T cell receptor beta chains reported below all come from one sample, sequenced in a study of cytomegalovirus exposure and HLA in healthy donors. With 60 Vbeta and 13 Jbeta primers, the PCR was carried out. Only in-frame clones appear in the TCRdb table, and some are missing; sequencing was by immunoSEQ multiplex PCR. The repertoire holds 35,000 to 45,000 clones, with around 70% as singletons. Sequencing input: PBMCs. The receptor source for this set is a woman aged 25 to 39 in good health and CMV-seronegative.

The chain joins TRBV7-6 to TRBJ1-6; D remains ambiguous. V was cut by 4 bases and J by 4 bases, with 14 bases left in between. Germline loops: CDR1 SGHVS, CDR2 FNYEAQ. This CDR3 is built from 16 residues. CDR3 sequence: CASSSDTRPYNSPLHF. CDR3 nucleotide sequence: TGTGCCAGCAGCTCCGACACAAGGCCGTATAATTCACCCCTCCACTTT. The full variable domain, completed using reference TRBV7-6 and TRBJ1-6, is GAGVSQSPRYKVTKRGQDVALRCDPISGHVSLYWYRQALGQGPEFLTYFNYEAQQDKSGLPNDRFSAERPEGSISTLTIQRTEQRDSAMYRCASSSDTRPYNSPLHFGNGTRLTVT.

Comment on this clone: Other DNA sequences within the sample encode an identical CDR3. The chain recombines TRBV7-9 with TRBJ2-7, with 7 bases identical to TRBD1. CDR3 length: 14 residues. With V trimmed by 6 bases and J by 0 bases, 5 bases remained unmatched. Germline values: CDR1 SEHNR, CDR2 FQNEAQ (reference sequence). The CDR3: CASSSTGSSYEQYF. The DNA of the CDR3 is TGTGCCAGCAGTTCGACAGGGAGCTCCTACGAGCAGTACTTC.

This clone showed up just a few times. The V gene is TRBV14, the J gene TRBJ1-6; tentatively, D is TRBD1 (6 bases). Looked up from germline, CDR1 is SGHDN and CDR2 is FVKESK. The CDR3 extends over 15 amino acids. V was pared by 4 bases and J by 0 bases, with 7 bases between. The CDR3 region is CASSPDSSYNSPLHF. The CDR3 DNA reads as TGTGCCAGCAGCCCGGACAGCTCCTATAATTCACCCCTCCACTTT.

This rearrangement joins TRBV7-2 to TRBJ2-2; tentative D call: TRBD1 (6 bases). This CDR3 is 17 amino acids long. Germline V gene data show CDR1 as SGHTA and CDR2 as FQGNSA. Trimming cost V 3 bases and J 6 bases, with 20 bases left between them. The CDR3 DNA sequence: TGTGCCAGCAGCTTGAAAGGGGGATGGTTGTATCCCGGGGAGCTGTTTTTT. Translating it yields CASSLKGGWLYPGELFF.

There are a few counts of this clone. The chain recombines TRBV27 with TRBJ2-5; possibly TRBD2 for D (6 bases). The assigned J gene may be wrong: the sequence end matches TRBJ2-7 better. This CDR3 spans 15 amino acids. Looked up from germline, CDR1 is MNHEY and CDR2 is SMNVEV (reference sequence). The CDR3, as DNA: TGTGCCAGCAGTTCCGGAGGGATCCTTCCTATCGAGCAGTACTTC. Translation: CASSSGGILPIEQYF.

This rearrangement joins TRBV6-1 to TRBJ2-2; D is possibly TRBD1 or TRBD2 (5 bases each). In germline, CDR1 is MNHNS, CDR2 SASEGT. Trimming left V 6 bases short and J 3 bases short, with 11 bases between. The CDR3 totals 14 residues. The CDR3 nucleotides are TGTGCCAGCAGGGAACTAGGGGACACCGGGGAGCTGTTTTTT. Residues: CASRELGDTGELFF.

V gene TRBV18 combines with J gene TRBJ2-5; 7 nucleotides align to TRBD2. The germline gives CDR1 KGHSH, CDR2 LQKENI. The CDR3 sequence is 15 residues long. The trim removed 6 bases at V and 4 bases at J, leaving 11 bases unmatched. The CDR3 nucleotides are TGTGCCAGCTCCCCAGGGACTAACCAAGGAGAGACCCAGTACTTC. This gives the protein CASSPGTNQGETQYF.

This clone was counted between two and nine times. The rearrangement joins TRBV4-1 to TRBJ2-3; D may be TRBD1 (5 bases). From germline, CDR1 is MGHRA and CDR2 YSYEKL. Trimming pared 1 base from V and 1 base from J, leaving 12 bases between. The CDR3 is 16 amino acids. In DNA form, the CDR3 reads TGCGCCAGCAGCCAAGTTGACAGTGTTGGCACAGATACGCAGTATTTT. Translated: CASSQVDSVGTDTQYF.

This clone was counted only a few times. The chain couples TRBV5-4 to TRBJ2-7; 7 bases fit TRBD1. The CDR3 is made up of 13 amino acids. V lost 1 base and J lost 5; bases outside the gene matches: 3. From germline, CDR1 is SGHNT and CDR2 YYREEE (reference sequence). CDR3 protein: CASSLKTGDEQYF. In nucleotides, the CDR3 is TGTGCCAGCAGCTTGAAAACAGGGGACGAGCAGTACTTC. The variable domain in full, with the rest retrieved from reference TRBV5-4 and TRBJ2-7, is ETGVTQSPTHLIKTRGQQVTLRCSSQSGHNTVSWYQQALGQGPQFIFQYYREEENGRGNFPPRFSGLQFPNYSSELNVNALELDDSALYLCASSLKTGDEQYFGPGTRLTVT.

This clone was counted a few times. The chain links TRBV10-3 to TRBJ1-5, with TRBD1 matching over 10 bases. In germline, CDR1 is ENHRY, CDR2 SYGVKD. This CDR3 comprises 14 residues. V lost 10 bases and J lost 3; bases outside the gene matches: 6. CDR3 in DNA: TGTGCCACCGGGACAGGGGAGGACAATCAGCCCCAGCATTTT. Encoded protein: CATGTGEDNQPQHF.

This clone is categorized as medium-sized (0.01 to 0.1%). V usage is TRBV6-1 and J usage is TRBJ1-6; no clear D. V was trimmed by 4 bases and J by 6 bases, leaving 7 bases between them. The V gene's germline CDR1 is MNHNS and CDR2 SASEGT. The CDR3 is 13 amino acids. The DNA for the CDR3 is TGTGCCAGCAGTGTTGGCGGTAATTCACCCCTCCACTTT. It specifies CASSVGGNSPLHF.

This clone was found once. The chain carries TRBV19 and TRBJ1-5; the D is unclear. Trimming left V 3 bases short and J 4 bases short, with 7 bases between. This CDR3 is 13 amino acids long. Germline-derived CDR1 and CDR2 are LNHDA and SQIVND (reference sequence). CDR3 protein: CASSMKTNQPQHF. The CDR3 DNA follows: TGTGCCAGTAGTATGAAGACAAATCAGCCCCAGCATTTT.

The J gene is TRBJ1-5, the V gene TRBV5-1, with D possibly TRBD1 on 6 matching bases. V was shortened by 0 bases and J by 9 bases, with 16 bases between the two germline ends. This CDR3 is 15 amino acids long. Per the germline V gene, CDR1 is SGHRS and CDR2 is YFSETQ. This CDR3 is CASSLGPDSLLPQHF. In nucleotides, the CDR3 is TGCGCCAGCAGCTTGGGACCGGACAGCTTATTGCCCCAGCATTTT.

V gene TRBV5-1 combines with J gene TRBJ2-1, with 9 nucleotides matching TRBD1. Germline lookup yields CDR1 SGHRS and CDR2 YFSETQ. The CDR3 runs 15 residues. The ends lost 1 base at V and 8 bases at J; junction bases unmatched: 7. CDR3: CASSLKQGARDEQFF. CDR3 coding DNA: TGCGCCAGCAGCTTGAAACAGGGGGCACGGGATGAGCAGTTCTTC.

The J gene is TRBJ1-4, the V gene TRBV28; maybe TRBD1 (5 bases). Germline CDR1 reads MDHEN; CDR2 reads SYDVKM. The length of the CDR3 is 14 residues. V lost 3 bases, J lost 9 bases, and 14 bases lay in between. The CDR3 DNA reads TGTGCCAGCAGTTTTGGCAGGGAAGTAAAAAAACTGTTTTTT. Amino acid sequence: CASSFGREVKKLFF.

The chain employs TRBV2 and TRBJ2-2; D remains unclear. The CDR3 has 12 amino acids. Germline V gives CDR1 SNHLY, CDR2 FYNNEI. The ends were cut back, 5 bases at V and 1 base at J, with 2 bases in the middle. This CDR3 reads CASSLNTGELFF. The CDR3 DNA sequence: TGTGCCAGCAGTCTGAACACCGGGGAGCTGTTTTTT.

The chain combines TRBV18 with TRBJ2-7, with a weak D call TRBD2 (5 bases). There are 14 residues in the CDR3. V was trimmed by 4 bases and J by 7 bases, leaving 17 bases between them. Per germline, CDR1 KGHSH and CDR2 LQKENI. CDR3 in amino acids: CASSLGGSMGEQYF. The CDR3 DNA sequence: TGTGCCAGCTCACTGGGCGGGTCTATGGGAGAGCAGTACTTC. Full variable domain (rest looked up from reference TRBV18 and TRBJ2-7): NAGVMQNPRHLVRRRGQEARLRCSPMKGHSHVYWYRQLPEEGLKFMVYLQKENIIDESGMPKERFSAEFPKEGPSILRIQQVVRGDSAAYFCASSLGGSMGEQYFGPGTRLTVT.

The chain combines TRBV30 with TRBJ1-2, with D possibly being TRBD1 (5 bases). The CDR3 length is 13 residues. In germline, CDR1 is GTSNPN, CDR2 SVGIG (reference sequence). V lost 0 bases, J lost 8 bases, and 13 bases lay in between. CDR3 sequence reads: CAWSVVQGRGYTF. CDR3 bases: TGTGCCTGGAGTGTAGTCCAGGGTCGAGGCTACACCTTC. The whole variable domain, filled in from reference TRBV30 and TRBJ1-2, reads SQTIHQWPATLVQPVGSPLSLECTVEGTSNPNLYWYRQAAGRGLQLLFYSVGIGQISSEVPQNLSASRPQDRQFILSSKKLLLSDSGFYLCAWSVVQGRGYTFGSGTRLTVV.

V and J are TRBV25-1 and TRBJ2-3, with TRBD2 matching over 7 bases. Germline V lookup: CDR1 MGHDK, CDR2 SYGVNS. V lost 4 bases and J lost 5; bases outside the gene matches: 3. The CDR3 extends over 13 amino acids. The CDR3 reads CASSGLAGDTQYF. The CDR3 nucleotides read TGTGCCAGCAGTGGACTAGCTGGAGATACGCAGTATTTT.

The chain is built from TRBV6-5 and TRBJ2-3, with 7 bases lining up with TRBD2. This CDR3 comprises 15 residues. CDR1 and CDR2 (germline): MNHEY, SVGAGI. Trimming removed 2 bases from V and 2 bases from J; junction bases left unmatched: 4. CDR3 in amino acids: CASSYGAGNTDTQYF. Written as DNA, the CDR3 is TGTGCCAGCAGTTACGGAGCGGGGAACACAGATACGCAGTATTTT.

V is TRBV5-1 and J is TRBJ2-1; D remains unclear. Germline values: CDR1 SGHRS, CDR2 YFSETQ. V lost 3 bases and J lost 6, with 7 bases in between. CDR3 length: 12 amino acids. CDR3 coding DNA: TGCGCCAGCAGCTGGTACGGCAATGAGCAGTTCTTC. Its protein product is CASSWYGNEQFF.